Detailed here is one T cell receptor beta chain. This clone's antigen is unknown. The record has no base qualities; no much larger clone is one base away. The germline V gene (reference sequence) specifies DFQATT as CDR1 and SNEGSKA as CDR2. The CDR3 has 15 amino acids, counting the end cysteine and phenylalanine. Of all the DNA, just the CDR3 is kept, 45 bases in frame from base 1. V loses 2 bases, J loses 2 bases, and the germline ends lie 16 bases apart. From the second PCR step on, the TCR alpha and beta chain libraries were amplified in separate reactions. To determine each donor's CMV status, fresh PBMCs were stimulated overnight with CMV viral lysate, and IFNgamma production from CD4+ T cells was then assessed. Miltenyi beads were used first to positively select CD4 T cells, and CD8 T cells were then positively selected from the CD4-negative fraction. After staining for CD3, CD4, CD8, CD45RA, CD27 and a live/dead dye, cells were sorted on a BD Aria II into four subsets based on CD45RA and CD27. A few healthy volunteers provided blood, and the blood of each volunteer was split into CD4 and CD8 T cells and then into four differentiation subsets. Approximately 120 ml of peripheral blood was drawn per donor, and PBMC were isolated by Ficoll-Paque PLUS density-gradient centrifugation. The sorted cells were lysed in RLT buffer, after which RNA was extracted using a Qiagen RNeasy kit and kept at -80 degrees C.

This entry is derived from a study of naive and memory T cell subsets (dated by TCRdb to 2016 to 2017). At the level of the whole study: An open-source, UMI-based TCR alpha and beta sequencing pipeline was applied to sorted naive and memory peripheral blood T cell subsets. IgG serology results and the functional CMV T cell responses were in complete agreement. RNA was DNase-treated and reverse transcribed with TCR constant-region primers, mostly using SuperScript III. General conclusions and limits of the study: TCR abundance followed a power law whose exponent differed between naive and memory subsets but was consistent across the three individuals. Gini index rose and Shannon and inverse Simpson diversity fell from naive through CM, EM and EMRA in both CD4 and CD8 cells. RNA-based TCR counts may be affected by expression changes linked to T cell activation and differentiation. The repertoire findings for the naive and memory subsets could not be validated against a ground truth because none was available. After error correction, only a single occurrence was seen for over 85% of naive TCR sequences, so much steeper abundance distributions were produced than in memory subsets. Clonotypes were defined as single alpha or beta chain sequences, not paired alpha/beta receptors. A few larger clonotypes were present in naive repertoires, particularly the CD8 repertoires, and these clonotypes were possibly memory cells re-expressing CD45RA.

Library preparation was by UMI-ligation and nested PCR. The beta constant-region primer consisted of an equimolar mixture of two oligonucleotides that together covered TRBC1 and TRBC2. Four rounds of PCR were used to amplify ligated cDNA, with nested alpha and beta constant-region primers being used together with the SP2 primer. A single-stranded oligonucleotide carrying the SP2 primer and a 12-nucleotide UMI was ligated to the 3' end of the cDNA by T4 RNA ligase 1. Incubation of the ligation reaction was carried out at 16 degrees C for roughly 18-24 hours. To avoid over-amplification, PCR2 was usually performed as a SYBR Green qPCR and halted once a predetermined threshold was reached. Every purification after the first one was done using Agencourt AMPure XP magnetic beads. Libraries were quantified by Qubit and checked on a TapeStation, with a main peak expected near 650 bp. Pooled libraries were sequenced on an Illumina MiSeq with v2 2x251 paired-end kits, typically giving roughly 0.85-2.2 million reads per sample. Each sample was pooled at around 4 nM, and roughly 4.5-7% PhiX was included to help cluster recognition. From the authors' description of their analysis: Decombinator assigned V and J genes to Demultiplexor-processed FASTQ reads by tag matching, allowing a single base-pair mismatch. UMIs were used by Collapsinator to correct both sequencing errors and frequency errors arising from PCR heterogeneity. TCRs were translated and CDR3s were extracted from the conserved cysteine to the FGXG phenylalanine by CDR3Translator, with non-productive sequences being flagged. Gini, Shannon entropy and inverse Simpson indices were calculated on repertoires subsampled to equal numbers of UMI-defined TCRs. Clonotype abundance distributions were fitted to a power law by maximum likelihood within the linear range. For one naive CD8 sample, the pipeline and MIGEC produced similar UMI counts, unique TCR numbers and clonal distributions. In one analysis, naive TCRs that were also found in any memory subset of the same donor were excluded from the naive repertoire. Repertoires were searched for around 7,300 CMV-associated CDR3 sequences compiled from VDJdb and a published dataset. TCRdb reworked the public reads: Q25 trimming with fastp, MiXCR clone assembly, productive beta chains retained. CDR3 protein sequences are deduplicated, and each keeps its most common genes and DNA. Clone size and V and J calls follow TCRdb, not the original study. The sample data list some 82,000 distinct CDR3 sequences, and about 10% of these were observed just once. The ten largest clones take up roughly 1.2% of the sample.

The sample taken for sequencing was naive CD8+ T cells from blood. This specimen's cell subset or site label, per the study, means: naive T cells, CD45RA high CD27+. The chain was built from TRBV20-1 and TRBJ2-7; TRBD1 is perhaps the D gene, given 6 matching bases. The origin of this receptor is a human donor in good health. The CDR3 region has the sequence CSARPRDTSPYEQYF. At the DNA level, the sequence is TGCAGTGCTAGACCCCGGGACACGTCGCCCTACGAGCAGTACTTC.